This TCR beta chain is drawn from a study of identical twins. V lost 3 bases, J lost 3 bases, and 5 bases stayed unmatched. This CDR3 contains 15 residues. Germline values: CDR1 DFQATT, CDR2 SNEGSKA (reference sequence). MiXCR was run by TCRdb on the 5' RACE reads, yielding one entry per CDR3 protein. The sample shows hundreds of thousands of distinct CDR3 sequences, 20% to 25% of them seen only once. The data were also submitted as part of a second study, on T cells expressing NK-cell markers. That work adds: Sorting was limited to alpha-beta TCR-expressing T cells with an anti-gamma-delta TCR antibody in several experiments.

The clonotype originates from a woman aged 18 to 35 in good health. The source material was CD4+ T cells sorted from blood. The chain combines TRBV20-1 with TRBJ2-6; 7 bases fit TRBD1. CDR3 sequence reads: CSASRGPFGANVLTF. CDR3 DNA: TGCAGTGCTAGTAGGGGGCCCTTTGGGGCCAACGTCCTGACTTTC.